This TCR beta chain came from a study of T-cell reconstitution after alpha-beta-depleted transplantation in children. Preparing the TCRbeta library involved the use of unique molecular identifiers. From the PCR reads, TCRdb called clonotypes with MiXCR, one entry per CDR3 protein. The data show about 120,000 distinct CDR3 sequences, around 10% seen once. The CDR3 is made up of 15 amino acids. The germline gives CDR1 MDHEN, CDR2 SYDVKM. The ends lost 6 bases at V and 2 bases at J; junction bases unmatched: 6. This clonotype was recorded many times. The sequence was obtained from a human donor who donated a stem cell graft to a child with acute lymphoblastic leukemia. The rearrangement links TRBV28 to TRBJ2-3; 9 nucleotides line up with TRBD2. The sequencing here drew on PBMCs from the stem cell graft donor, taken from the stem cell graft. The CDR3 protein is CASSPTSGSTDTQYF. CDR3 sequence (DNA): TGTGCCAGCAGCCCGACTAGCGGATCCACAGATACGCAGTATTTT.